The present T cell receptor beta chain was sequenced within a study of shared clonotypes between healthy human individuals. Across the whole study: The donors, a couple of women and three men, were aged 18 to 49. The study's findings and limits: Roughly 5% of naive CD4 clonotypes were common to four donors.

In the case of this clone: Its antigen is undetermined.

The ends were cut back, 1 base at V and 2 bases at J, with 9 bases in the middle. Germline V gene sequence: CDR1 MNHNS, CDR2 SASEGT. This CDR3 comprises 15 residues. Only in-frame clones appear in the TCRdb table, and some are missing; sequencing was by immunoSEQ multiplex PCR. The sample carries over a million clones, less than 99% recorded once. The source is a man between 25 and 39 years old in good health. The V and J genes are TRBV6-1 and TRBJ2-1, with a possible D match to TRBD1 (6 bases). The material sequenced was naive CD4+ T cells sorted from blood. Subset: CD45RA+ positively selected. The CDR3 sequence: CASSEVWTAYNEQFF. In DNA, the CDR3 is TGTGCCAGCAGTGAAGTCTGGACAGCCTACAATGAGCAGTTCTTC.